The 18 T cell receptor beta chains in this list originate from one sample, sequenced in a study of T-cell reconstitution after alpha-beta-depleted transplantation in children. Unique molecular identifiers were used to barcode this TCRbeta library. TCRdb re-called the PCR reads through MiXCR, storing one row per CDR3 protein. Altogether fewer than 500,000 distinct CDR3 sequences are present, 43% being singletons, with the ten largest covering 25% to 30%. Sequenced material: PBMCs, taken before TCRalphabeta/CD19-depleted stem cell transplant. The receptor set was obtained from a girl aged 2 to 9 with aplastic anemia, due to receive a stem cell transplant.

The chain carries TRBV7-6 and TRBJ2-5; no clear D. This CDR3 contains 11 residues. Germline V CDR1 and CDR2: SGHVS, FNYEAQ. The germline V and J ends were trimmed by 6 bases and 2 bases, with 4 bases remaining between them. The DNA for the CDR3 is TGTGCCAGCAGGAAACAAGAGACCCAGTACTTC. It translates to CASRKQETQYF.

This clonotype turned up a few times. The CDR3 protein is CASSLEGTTGGNEQFF. Here the CDR3 DNA reads TGTGCCAGCAGCTTAGAGGGAACGACAGGGGGAAATGAGCAGTTCTTC. The rearrangement uses TRBV11-2 and TRBJ2-1, with TRBD1 matching over 9 bases. There are 16 residues in the CDR3. Germline loops: CDR1 SGHAT, CDR2 FQNNGV. The V gene end was trimmed by 0 bases and the J gene end by 7 bases; junction bases not matched to a gene: 7.

This clonotype appeared many times. CDR3 sequence (DNA): TGTGCCAGCAGCTTCTTCCAGGGAGATACTACCTACAATGAGCAGTTCTTC. Translated: CASSFFQGDTTYNEQFF. The chain is built from TRBV7-8 and TRBJ2-1; possibly TRBD1 or TRBD2 for D (5 bases each). This CDR3 contains 17 residues. Trimming stripped 3 bases from V and 2 bases from J, with 17 bases between. Germline loops: CDR1 SGHVS, CDR2 FQNEAQ.

This chain uses TRBV28 with TRBJ2-7; D gene uncertain. The CDR3 has 11 residues. The germline V gene has CDR1 MDHEN and CDR2 SYDVKM. V was shortened by 4 bases and J by 5 bases, with 6 bases between the two germline ends. The CDR3 region has the DNA TGTGCCAGCAGTTCAAACGACGAGCAGTACTTC. The encoded protein is CASSSNDEQYF.

V is TRBV5-1 and J is TRBJ1-1; 11 positions agree with TRBD1. Germline V gene sequence: CDR1 SGHRS, CDR2 YFSETQ. The junction had 9 bases not matched to a gene; V was cut back by 4 bases and J by 4 bases. The CDR3 runs 16 residues. The CDR3 DNA sequence: TGCGCCAGCAGCCTACGGACAGGGGGCCTAGGCACTGAAGCTTTCTTT. Residues: CASSLRTGGLGTEAFF.

CDR3 residues: CASSLRGYSTDTQYF. The CDR3 DNA reads as TGTGCCAGCAGTTTAAGGGGGTATAGCACAGATACGCAGTATTTT. This chain links TRBV28 with TRBJ2-3; a weak D match, TRBD1 (6 bases). The CDR3 is 15 residues long. V dropped 2 bases and J dropped 0 bases, with 9 bases sitting between them. CDR1 is MDHEN, CDR2 SYDVKM, per germline.

The chain combines TRBV15 with TRBJ2-1; no definite D call. CDR1 and CDR2 (germline): LNHNV, YYDKDF (reference sequence). CDR3 size: 16 residues. Trimming removed 0 bases at V and 6 bases at J, with 15 bases between. CDR3 sequence (DNA): TGTGCCACCAGCAGAGAAGGCACATTTGCTCCCAATGAGCAGTTCTTC. Translating gives CATSREGTFAPNEQFF.

The rearrangement uses TRBV10-3 and TRBJ2-5; D may correspond to TRBD1 or TRBD2 (5 bases each). This CDR3 contains 13 residues. V was trimmed by 10 bases and J by 1 base, leaving 13 bases between them. Germline CDR1 ENHRY, CDR2 SYGVKD. The CDR3 coding sequence is TGTGCCAGCGGGCCCAGGGCCCAAGAGACCCAGTACTTC. This sequence encodes CASGPRAQETQYF.

This clonotype occurred many times. The chain employs TRBV15 and TRBJ2-1; D remains ambiguous. The V end was cut by 1 base, the J end by 3 bases, with 16 bases between. CDR1 and CDR2 (germline): LNHNV, YYDKDF (reference sequence). The CDR3 consists of 17 residues. In nucleotides, the CDR3 is TGTGCCACCAGCAGAGTTCTCCCCCGCAGTTTCTACAATGAGCAGTTCTTC. Translation: CATSRVLPRSFYNEQFF.

This clonotype was recorded at least ten times. The chain joins TRBV19 to TRBJ2-1, with TRBD2 matching 11 bases. CDR3 length equals 16 residues. The germline V gene has CDR1 LNHDA and CDR2 SQIVND (reference sequence). The junction had 13 bases not matched to a gene; V was cut back by 7 bases and J by 8 bases. The CDR3 reads CASTRRGLAEGDEQFF. The DNA for the CDR3 is TGTGCCAGTACCCGACGGGGACTAGCGGAGGGGGATGAGCAGTTCTTC.

J is TRBJ2-1 and V is TRBV30, with 8 bases fitting TRBD2. Trimming at V came to 2 bases and at J to 6 bases, leaving 6 bases not matched to a gene. This CDR3 has 14 amino acids. Germline V gene lookup returns CDR1 GTSNPN and CDR2 SVGIG (reference sequence). As DNA, the CDR3 is TGTGCCTGGAGTCTCGGGAGGGGCCTCAATGAGCAGTTCTTC. It yields the protein CAWSLGRGLNEQFF.

The chain has TRBV7-2 and TRBJ2-1; D may match TRBD1 or TRBD2 (5 bases each). Germline values: CDR1 SGHTA, CDR2 FQGNSA. Trimming removed 1 base from V and 5 bases from J, with 15 bases in between. CDR3 length: 16 amino acids. The CDR3 is CASSLVGPGTHNEQFF. CDR3 in DNA: TGTGCCAGCAGCTTAGTAGGTCCAGGGACCCACAATGAGCAGTTCTTC.

Comments on this clonotype: A read error is possible here, since a much larger clone lies one base away. V usage is TRBV7-2 and J usage is TRBJ2-1; 7 bases match TRBD2. Germline V gene sequence: CDR1 SGHTA, CDR2 FQGNSA. The CDR3 runs 15 residues. The V segment lost 4 bases and the J segment 7 bases; nucleotides outside the gene matches: 10. This CDR3 reads CASSSGRTSRNEQFF. The CDR3 DNA follows: TGTGCCAGCAGCTCCGGGCGGACTAGTAGGAATGAGCAGTTCTTC.

This clonotype was counted a few times. This sequence joins TRBV5-6 and TRBJ2-2; D is uncertain. The germline V gene has CDR1 SGHDT and CDR2 YYEEEE. Trimming shortened V by 1 base and J by 7 bases, and 11 bases separated the two germline ends. This CDR3 is 14 amino acids long. CDR3 sequence (DNA): TGTGCCAGCAGCTTGTCGTATCGGGTCGGGGAGCTGTTTTTT. It specifies CASSLSYRVGELFF. The full variable domain, rest sourced from reference TRBV5-6 and TRBJ2-2, is DAGVTQSPTHLIKTRGQQVTLRCSPKSGHDTVSWYQQALGQGPQFIFQYYEEEERQRGNFPDRFSGHQFPNYSSELNVNALLLGDSALYLCASSLSYRVGELFFGEGSRLTVL.

This clonotype was counted at least ten times. The V gene is TRBV12-3 or TRBV12-4, the J gene TRBJ2-5; 7 bases line up with TRBD1. CDR3 size: 15 residues. V gave up 5 bases and J gave up 6 bases; unmatched junction bases: 12. The CDR3 DNA reads TGTGCCAGCAGTAAGTCCGGGACAGACAAGAAGACCCAGTACTTC. Protein: CASSKSGTDKKTQYF.

This clonotype was recorded many times. The V call is TRBV15, the J call TRBJ2-5; D is ambiguous. Germline CDR1 LNHNV, CDR2 YYDKDF (reference sequence). The CDR3 sequence is 15 residues long. Trimming took off 3 bases at V and 4 bases at J, with 15 bases between the two ends. The CDR3 sequence: CATSSFNSSRETQYF. The DNA of the CDR3 is TGTGCCACCAGCAGCTTTAACAGTTCGAGAGAGACCCAGTACTTC. Combining the CDR3 with reference TRBV15 and TRBJ2-5 gives the whole variable domain DAMVIQNPRYQVTQFGKPVTLSCSQTLNHNVMYWYQQKSSQAPKLLFHYYDKDFNNEADTPDNFQSRRPNTSFCFLDIRSPGLGDTAMYLCATSSFNSSRETQYFGPGTRLLVL.

The chain has TRBV10-3 and TRBJ2-1; 14 bases agree with TRBD2. J was trimmed by 10 bases and V by 3 bases; bases with no gene match: 2. CDR3 length: 14 amino acids. Germline-derived CDR1 and CDR2 are ENHRY and SYGVKD. The CDR3 DNA sequence: TGTGCCATCAGTGAAGGGACTAGCGGGGGAGAGCAGTTCTTC. This gives the protein CAISEGTSGGEQFF.

The chain recombines TRBV9 with TRBJ1-2; D is uncertain. CDR3 length: 15 amino acids. Germline values: CDR1 SGDLS, CDR2 YYNGEE. Trimming took 2 bases from V and 0 from J, leaving 11 bases between them. CDR3 region: CASSVSTASNYGYTF. The CDR3 DNA is TGTGCCAGCAGCGTCTCCACGGCGTCTAACTATGGCTACACCTTC.